The T cell receptor (beta chain) described here comes from a study of CD8+ T cells in alopecia areata. A note on this clone: The antigen is undetermined.

General observations from the study: Scalp repertoires also include resident alphabeta T cells from normal skin.

There are 11 residues in the CDR3. Looked up from germline, CDR1 is MGHDK and CDR2 is SYGVNS. Trimming removed 6 bases at V and 13 bases at J, with 10 bases between. The sequencing template was cDNA reverse transcribed from extracted RNA. Clones were read by immunoSEQ multiplex PCR, and TCRdb kept only the in-frame ones, dropping some. This table has about 180,000 clones, over 55% appearing once. The sample consisted of CD4+ T cells sorted from blood, taken at week 0. This clonotype was obtained from a human donor with alopecia areata. This chain connects TRBV25-1 to TRBJ1-6; D may be TRBD1 (5 bases). The CDR3 DNA sequence: TGTGCCAGCAGGGACATGGGGCCCCTCCACTTT. This encodes CASRDMGPLHF. The full variable domain, in which reference TRBV25-1 and TRBJ1-6 provide the parts outside the CDR3, is EADIYQTPRYLVIGTGKKITLECSQTMGHDKMYWYQQDPGMELHLIHYSYGVNSTEKGDLSSESTVSRIRTEHFPLTLESARPSHTSQYLCASRDMGPLHFGNGTRLTVT.